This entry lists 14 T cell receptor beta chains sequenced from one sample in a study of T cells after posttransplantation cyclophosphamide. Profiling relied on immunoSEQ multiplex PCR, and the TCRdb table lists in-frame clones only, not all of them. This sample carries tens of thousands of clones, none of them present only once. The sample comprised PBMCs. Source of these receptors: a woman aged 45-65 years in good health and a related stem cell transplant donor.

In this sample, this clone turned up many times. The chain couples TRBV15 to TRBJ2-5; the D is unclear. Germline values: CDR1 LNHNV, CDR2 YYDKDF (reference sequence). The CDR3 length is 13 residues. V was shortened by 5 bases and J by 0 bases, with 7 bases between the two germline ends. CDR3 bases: TGTGCCACCAGCGGTCAGTACCAAGAGACCCAGTACTTC. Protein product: CATSGQYQETQYF.

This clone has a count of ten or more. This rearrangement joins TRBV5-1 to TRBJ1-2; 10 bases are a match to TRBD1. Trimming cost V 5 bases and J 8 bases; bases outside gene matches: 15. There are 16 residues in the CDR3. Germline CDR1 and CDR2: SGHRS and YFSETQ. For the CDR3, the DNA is TGCGCCAGCAGTCTTCCCGGGACAGGGGCTCTCGTAGGCTACACCTTC. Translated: CASSLPGTGALVGYTF. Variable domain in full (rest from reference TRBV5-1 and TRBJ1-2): KAGVTQTPRYLIKTRGQQVTLSCSPISGHRSVSWYQQTPGQGLQFLFEYFSETQRNKGNFPGRFSGRQFSNSRSEMNVSTLELGDSALYLCASSLPGTGALVGYTFGSGTRLTVV.

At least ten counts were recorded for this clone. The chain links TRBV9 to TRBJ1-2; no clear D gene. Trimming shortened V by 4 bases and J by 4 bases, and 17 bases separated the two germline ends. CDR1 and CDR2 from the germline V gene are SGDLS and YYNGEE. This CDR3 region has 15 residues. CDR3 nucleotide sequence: TGTGCCAGCAGCTCCCCCCATTTTAAGCCCTATGGCTACACCTTC. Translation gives CASSSPHFKPYGYTF.

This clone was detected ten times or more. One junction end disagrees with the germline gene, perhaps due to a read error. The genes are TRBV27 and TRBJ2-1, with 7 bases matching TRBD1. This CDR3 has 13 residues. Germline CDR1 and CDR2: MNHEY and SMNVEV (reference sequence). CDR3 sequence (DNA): TGTGCCTGCAGAAGGGGGCAGGGCAATGAGCAGTTCTTC. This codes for CACRRGQGNEQFF.

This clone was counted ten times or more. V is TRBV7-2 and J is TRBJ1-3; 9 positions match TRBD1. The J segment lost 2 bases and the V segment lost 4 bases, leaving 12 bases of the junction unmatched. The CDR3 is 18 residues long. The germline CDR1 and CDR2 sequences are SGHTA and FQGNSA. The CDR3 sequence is CASSSRLGQGRAGNTIYF. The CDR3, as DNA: TGTGCCAGCAGCTCCAGGCTGGGACAGGGAAGAGCTGGAAACACCATATATTTT.

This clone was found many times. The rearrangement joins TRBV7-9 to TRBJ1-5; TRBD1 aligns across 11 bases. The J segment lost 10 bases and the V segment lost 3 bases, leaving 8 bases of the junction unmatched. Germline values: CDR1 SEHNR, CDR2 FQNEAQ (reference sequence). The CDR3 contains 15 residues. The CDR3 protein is CASSLGGTGGRPQHF. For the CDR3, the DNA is TGTGCCAGCAGCTTGGGAGGGACAGGGGGTCGACCCCAGCATTTT.

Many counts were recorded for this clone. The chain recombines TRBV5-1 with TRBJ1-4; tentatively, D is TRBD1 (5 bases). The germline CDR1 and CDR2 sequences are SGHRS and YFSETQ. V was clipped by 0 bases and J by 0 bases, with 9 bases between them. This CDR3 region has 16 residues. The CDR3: CASSLEGPATNEKLFF. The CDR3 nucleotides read TGCGCCAGCAGCTTGGAGGGGCCAGCAACTAATGAAAAACTGTTTTTT.

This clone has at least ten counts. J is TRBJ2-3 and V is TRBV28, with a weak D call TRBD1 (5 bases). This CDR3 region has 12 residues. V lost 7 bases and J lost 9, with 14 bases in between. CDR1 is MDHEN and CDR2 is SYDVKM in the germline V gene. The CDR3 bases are TGTGCCAGCACCCCTCCTAGGGGAACGCAGTATTTT. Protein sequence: CASTPPRGTQYF.

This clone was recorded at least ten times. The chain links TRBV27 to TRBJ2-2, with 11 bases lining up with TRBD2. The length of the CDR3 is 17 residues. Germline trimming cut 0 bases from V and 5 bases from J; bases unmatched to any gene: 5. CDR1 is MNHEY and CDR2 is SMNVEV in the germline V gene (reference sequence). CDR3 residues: CASSLSASGGRTGELFF. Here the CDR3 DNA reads TGTGCCAGCAGTTTATCGGCTAGCGGGGGGAGGACCGGGGAGCTGTTTTTT.

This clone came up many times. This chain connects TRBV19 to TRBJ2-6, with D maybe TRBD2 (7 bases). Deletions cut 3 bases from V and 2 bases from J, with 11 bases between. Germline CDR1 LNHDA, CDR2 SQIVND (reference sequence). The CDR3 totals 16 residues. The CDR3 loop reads CASSMGGRAGANVLTF. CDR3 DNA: TGTGCCAGTAGTATGGGGGGGCGCGCTGGGGCCAACGTCCTGACTTTC.

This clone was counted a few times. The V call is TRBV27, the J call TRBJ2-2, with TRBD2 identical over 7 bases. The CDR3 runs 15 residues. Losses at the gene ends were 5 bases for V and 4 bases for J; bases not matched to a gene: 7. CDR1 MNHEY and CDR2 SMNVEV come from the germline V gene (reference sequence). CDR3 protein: CASSTRLATTGELFF. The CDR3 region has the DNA TGTGCCAGCAGTACCAGACTAGCCACCACCGGGGAGCTGTTTTTT.

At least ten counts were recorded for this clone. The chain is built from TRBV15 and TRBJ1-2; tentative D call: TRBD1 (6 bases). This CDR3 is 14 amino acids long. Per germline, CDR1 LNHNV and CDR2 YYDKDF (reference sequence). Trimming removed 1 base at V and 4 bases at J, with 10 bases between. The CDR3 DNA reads TGTGCCACCAGCAGAGGGGACACCCTCTATGGCTACACCTTC. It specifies CATSRGDTLYGYTF.

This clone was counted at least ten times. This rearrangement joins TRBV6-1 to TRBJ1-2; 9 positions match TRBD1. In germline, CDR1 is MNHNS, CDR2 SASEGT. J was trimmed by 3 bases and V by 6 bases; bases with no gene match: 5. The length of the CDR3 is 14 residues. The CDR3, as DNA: TGTGCCAGCAGGAACACAGGGGGCGACTATGGCTACACCTTC. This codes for CASRNTGGDYGYTF.

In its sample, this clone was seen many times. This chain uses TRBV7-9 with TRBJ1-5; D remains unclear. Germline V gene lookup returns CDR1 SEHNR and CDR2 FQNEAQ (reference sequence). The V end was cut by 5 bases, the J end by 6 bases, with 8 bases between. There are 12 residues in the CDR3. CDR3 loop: CASSEGSQPQHF. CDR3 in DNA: TGTGCCAGCAGCGAGGGTTCTCAGCCCCAGCATTTT.